This T cell receptor (beta chain) was documented in a study of cytomegalovirus exposure and HLA in healthy donors. Study-level background: About 85 million unique TCRs from HLA-typed donors were held in an early release of data.

With 60 Vbeta and 13 Jbeta primers, the PCR was carried out. In the original processing: As a later analysis found, there were 80 million or so unique TCR beta chains, of which approximately 10 million were shared. This table comes from immunoSEQ multiplex PCR, and its TCRdb copy is limited to in-frame clones, with some not included. D and trimming were read from the DNA, whereas the V and J calls and clone size are those reported in that table. Here the sample table reports over 120,000 clones. Findings and limits, study-wide: Indistinguishable V segments, including TRBV6-2 and TRBV6-3, were excluded.

At sampling all donors were nominally healthy, likely with unrecorded immune exposures. Trimming cost V 3 bases and J 0 bases, with 19 bases left between them. Looked up from germline, CDR1 is SGHRS and CDR2 is YFSETQ. The CDR3 spans 17 residues. Regarding this clone: Its matching antigen is unknown.

This TCR derives from a male donor in good health and CMV-seronegative. The sample consisted of PBMCs. The chain employs TRBV5-1 and TRBJ2-7, with a possible D match to TRBD1 (7 bases). The CDR3 here is CASSWSRQGGGSYEQYF. CDR3 DNA sequence: TGCGCCAGCAGCTGGAGCCGGCAGGGGGGAGGCTCCTACGAGCAGTACTTC.